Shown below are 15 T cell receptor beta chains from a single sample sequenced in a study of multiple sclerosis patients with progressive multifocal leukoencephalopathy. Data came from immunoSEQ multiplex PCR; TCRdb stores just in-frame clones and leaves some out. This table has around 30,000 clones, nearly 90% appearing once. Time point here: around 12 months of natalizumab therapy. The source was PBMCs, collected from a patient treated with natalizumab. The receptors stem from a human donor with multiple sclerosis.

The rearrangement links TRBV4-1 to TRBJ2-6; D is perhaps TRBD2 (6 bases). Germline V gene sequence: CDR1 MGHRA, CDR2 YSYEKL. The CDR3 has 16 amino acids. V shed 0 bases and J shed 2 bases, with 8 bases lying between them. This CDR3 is CASSQDGGAGANVLTF. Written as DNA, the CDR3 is TGCGCCAGCAGCCAAGACGGAGGGGCTGGGGCCAACGTCCTGACTTTC.

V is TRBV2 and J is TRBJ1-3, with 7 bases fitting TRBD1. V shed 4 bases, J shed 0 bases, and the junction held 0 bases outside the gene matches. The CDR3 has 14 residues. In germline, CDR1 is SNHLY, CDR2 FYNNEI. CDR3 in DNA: TGTGCCAGCAGTGGGACAGGCTCTGGAAACACCATATATTTT. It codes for CASSGTGSGNTIYF. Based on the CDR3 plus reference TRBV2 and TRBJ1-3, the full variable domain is EPEVTQTPSHQVTQMGQEVILRCVPISNHLYFYWYRQILGQKVEFLVSFYNNEISEKSEIFDDQFSVERPDGSNFTLKIRSTKLEDSAMYFCASSGTGSGNTIYFGEGSWLTVV.

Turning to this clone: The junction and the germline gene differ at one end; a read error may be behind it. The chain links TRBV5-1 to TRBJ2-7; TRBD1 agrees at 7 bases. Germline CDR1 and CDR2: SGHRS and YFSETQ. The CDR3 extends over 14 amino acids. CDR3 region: CASSAYRGTYEQYF. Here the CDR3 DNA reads TGTGCCAGCAGCGCTTACAGGGGTACCTACGAGCAGTACTTC. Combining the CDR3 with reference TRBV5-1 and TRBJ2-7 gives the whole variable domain KAGVTQTPRYLIKTRGQQVTLSCSPISGHRSVSWYQQTPGQGLQFLFEYFSETQRNKGNFPGRFSGRQFSNSRSEMNVSTLELGDSALYLCASSAYRGTYEQYFGPGTRLTVT.

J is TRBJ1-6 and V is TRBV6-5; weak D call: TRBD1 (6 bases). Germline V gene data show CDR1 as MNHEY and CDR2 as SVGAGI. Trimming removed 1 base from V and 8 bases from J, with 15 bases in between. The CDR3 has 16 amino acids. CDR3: CASSYLTGLRDSPLHF. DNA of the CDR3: TGTGCCAGCAGTTACTTAACAGGGTTGAGGGATTCACCCCTCCACTTT.

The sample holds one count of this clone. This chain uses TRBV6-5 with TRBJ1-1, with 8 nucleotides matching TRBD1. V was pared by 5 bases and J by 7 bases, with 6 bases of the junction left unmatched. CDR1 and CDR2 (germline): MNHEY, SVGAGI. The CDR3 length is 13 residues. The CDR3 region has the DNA TGTGCCAGCAGTGCGGACAGGGTTTATGAAGCTTTCTTT. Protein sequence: CASSADRVYEAFF.

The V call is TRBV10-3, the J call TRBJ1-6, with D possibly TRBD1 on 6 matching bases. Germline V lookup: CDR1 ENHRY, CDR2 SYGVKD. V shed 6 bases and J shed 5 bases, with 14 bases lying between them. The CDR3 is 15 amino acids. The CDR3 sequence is CAIRGDNRHNSPLHF. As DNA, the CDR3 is TGTGCCATCAGGGGGGACAACCGTCATAATTCACCCCTCCACTTT.

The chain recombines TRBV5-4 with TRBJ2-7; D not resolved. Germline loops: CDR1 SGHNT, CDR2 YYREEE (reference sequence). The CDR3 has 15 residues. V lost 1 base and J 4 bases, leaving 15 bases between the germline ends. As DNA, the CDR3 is TGTGCCAGCAGCTTGTTTGGCCTAGACGATTACGAGCAGTACTTC. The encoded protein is CASSLFGLDDYEQYF.

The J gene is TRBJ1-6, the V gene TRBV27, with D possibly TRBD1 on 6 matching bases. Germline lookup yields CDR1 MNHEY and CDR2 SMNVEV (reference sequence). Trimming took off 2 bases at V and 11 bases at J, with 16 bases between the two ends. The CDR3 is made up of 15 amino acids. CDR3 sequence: CASSLGGLGSPPLHF. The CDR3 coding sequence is TGTGCCAGCAGTTTAGGGGGGCTTGGTTCGCCACCCCTCCACTTT.

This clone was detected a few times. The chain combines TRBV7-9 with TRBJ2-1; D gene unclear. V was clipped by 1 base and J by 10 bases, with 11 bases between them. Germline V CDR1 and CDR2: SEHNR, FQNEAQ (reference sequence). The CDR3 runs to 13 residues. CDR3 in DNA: TGTGCCAGCAGCTTAGTCGCCCTAAGGGAGCAGTTCTTC. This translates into CASSLVALREQFF.

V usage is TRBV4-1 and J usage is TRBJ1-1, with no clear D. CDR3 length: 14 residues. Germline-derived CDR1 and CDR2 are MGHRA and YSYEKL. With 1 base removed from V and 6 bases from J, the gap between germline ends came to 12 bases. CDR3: CASSQGEAVPEAFF. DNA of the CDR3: TGCGCCAGCAGCCAAGGGGAGGCAGTACCTGAAGCTTTCTTT.

CDR3 in DNA: TGTGCCAGTAGTATAGGGGGCAGGGGTATTGTTAACAATCAGCCCCAGCATTTT. This sequence encodes CASSIGGRGIVNNQPQHF. The chain employs TRBV19 and TRBJ1-5; a possible D gene is TRBD1 (6 bases). The CDR3 consists of 18 residues. Per the germline V gene, CDR1 is LNHDA and CDR2 is SQIVND (reference sequence). V shed 1 base and J shed 3 bases, with 19 bases lying between them.

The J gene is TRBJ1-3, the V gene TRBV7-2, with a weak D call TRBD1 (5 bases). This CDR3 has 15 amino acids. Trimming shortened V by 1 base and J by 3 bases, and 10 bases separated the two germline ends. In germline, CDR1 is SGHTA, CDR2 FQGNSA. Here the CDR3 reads CASSLETGLGNTIYF. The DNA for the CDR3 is TGTGCCAGCAGCTTAGAAACAGGACTTGGAAACACCATATATTTT.

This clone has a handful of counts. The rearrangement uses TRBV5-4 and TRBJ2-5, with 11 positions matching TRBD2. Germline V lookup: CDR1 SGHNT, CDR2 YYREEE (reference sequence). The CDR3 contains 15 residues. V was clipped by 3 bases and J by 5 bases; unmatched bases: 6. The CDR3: CASSSLAGGGETQYF. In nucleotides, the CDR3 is TGTGCCAGCAGCTCCCTAGCGGGGGGCGGGGAGACCCAGTACTTC.

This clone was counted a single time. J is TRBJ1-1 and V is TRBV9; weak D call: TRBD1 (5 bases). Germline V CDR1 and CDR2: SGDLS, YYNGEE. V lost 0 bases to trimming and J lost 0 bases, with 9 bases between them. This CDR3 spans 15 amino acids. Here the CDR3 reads CASSVVGGVNTEAFF. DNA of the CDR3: TGTGCCAGCAGCGTAGTGGGAGGGGTGAACACTGAAGCTTTCTTT. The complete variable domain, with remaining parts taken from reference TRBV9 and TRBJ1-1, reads DSGVTQTPKHLITATGQRVTLRCSPRSGDLSVYWYQQSLDQGLQFLIQYYNGEERAKGNILERFSAQQFPDLHSELNLSSLELGDSALYFCASSVVGGVNTEAFFGQGTRLTVV.

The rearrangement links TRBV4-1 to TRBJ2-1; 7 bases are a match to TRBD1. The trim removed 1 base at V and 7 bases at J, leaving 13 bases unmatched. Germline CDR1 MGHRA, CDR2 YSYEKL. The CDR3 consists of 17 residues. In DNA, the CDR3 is TGCGCCAGCAGCCAAGGAGGTGTGAGGGGGCCCCTAAATGAGCAGTTCTTC. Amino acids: CASSQGGVRGPLNEQFF.